This T cell receptor (beta chain) was sequenced during a study of CD8 T cells in ankylosing spondylitis (TCRdb year 2017). In the study overall: To find TCR variants linked to disease, the study profiled T cell receptor beta repertoires in ankylosing spondylitis patients and healthy donors. In total, the full study cohort was made up of some 110 healthy donors and about two dozen ankylosing spondylitis patients. Peripheral blood was sampled, and synovial fluid was also collected from ankylosing spondylitis patients.

Synovial fluid samples and blood samples obtained from the same ankylosing spondylitis patients were matched. Sequencer: Illumina HiSeq 2500. Quantitative 5'-RACE with molecular barcodes was used to prepare TCR beta libraries. The original methods were these. A new computational method, built on a probabilistic model of VDJ rearrangement, was used to identify disease-linked TCR variants. In-frame beta chains were kept once TCRdb had trimmed the public reads at Q25 with fastp and called clones with MiXCR. Identical CDR3 protein sequences are pooled into one entry, listed with their most common genes and DNA. TCRdb, rather than the study authors, made the V and J calls. Here the sample has about 140,000 distinct CDR3 sequences; roughly 8.3% occur a single time. Approximately 7% of the sample rests with the top ten. Beyond this particular receptor, the publication reports: The disease-linked clones showed a CD8+ phenotype and occurred at relatively low frequencies in peripheral blood. Some TCR beta motif variants had previously been reported in synovial fluid and blood of reactive arthritis patients, which suggested common disease-initiation mechanisms. Blood from ankylosing spondylitis patients appeared to be characterized by a TCR beta motif made up of 8 or 9 highly homologous amino acid variants. According to the report, matched synovial fluid samples from ankylosing spondylitis patients were significantly enriched for the disease-linked clones.

Taken from the germline V gene (reference sequence), the CDR1 and CDR2 loops are DFQATT and SNEGSKA. Including cysteine and phenylalanine, the CDR3 has 13 amino acids. Only the CDR3 region is kept as DNA, spanning 39 bases read in frame from base 1. A note on this clonotype: No antigen is known for it. Per-base quality was not reported, and no clone a single base away is much larger than it.

Input material: synovial fluid, either unsorted or a sorted T cell fraction (not recorded which). The TCR was taken from a male donor with ankylosing spondylitis. The sequence joins TRBV20-1 to TRBJ1-2; the D gene cannot be named for sure. In nucleotide form, the sequence is TGCAGACCGCTCTCGGGCCTTAACTATGGCTACACCTTC. Its product reads: CRPLSGLNYGYTF.